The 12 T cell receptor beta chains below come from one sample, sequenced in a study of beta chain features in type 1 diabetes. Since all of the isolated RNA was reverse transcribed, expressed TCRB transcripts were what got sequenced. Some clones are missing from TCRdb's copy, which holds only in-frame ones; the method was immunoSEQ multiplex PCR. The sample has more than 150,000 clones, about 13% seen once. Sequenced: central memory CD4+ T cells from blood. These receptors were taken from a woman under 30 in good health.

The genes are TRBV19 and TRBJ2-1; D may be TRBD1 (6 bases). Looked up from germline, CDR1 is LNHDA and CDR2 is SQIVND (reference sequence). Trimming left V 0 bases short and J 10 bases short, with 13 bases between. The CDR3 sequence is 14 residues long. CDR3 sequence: CASSIDRGMGEQFF. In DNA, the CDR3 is TGTGCCAGTAGTATAGACAGGGGTATGGGGGAGCAGTTCTTC. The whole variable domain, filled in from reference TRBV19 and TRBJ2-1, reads DGGITQSPKYLFRKEGQNVTLSCEQNLNHDAMYWYRQDPGQGLRLIYYSQIVNDFQKGDIAEGYSVSREKKESFPLTVTSAQKNPTAFYLCASSIDRGMGEQFFGPGTRLTVL.

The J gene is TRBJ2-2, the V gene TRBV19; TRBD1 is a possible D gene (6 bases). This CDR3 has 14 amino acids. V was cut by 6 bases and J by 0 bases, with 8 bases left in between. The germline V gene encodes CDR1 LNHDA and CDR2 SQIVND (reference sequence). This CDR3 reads CASRDRPNTGELFF. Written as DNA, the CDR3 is TGTGCCAGTAGAGACAGGCCGAACACCGGGGAGCTGTTTTTT.

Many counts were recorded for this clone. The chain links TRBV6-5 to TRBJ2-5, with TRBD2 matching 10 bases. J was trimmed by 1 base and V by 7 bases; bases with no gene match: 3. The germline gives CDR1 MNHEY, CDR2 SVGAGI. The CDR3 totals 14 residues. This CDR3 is CASKASGGQETQYF. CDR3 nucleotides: TGTGCCAGCAAGGCTAGCGGGGGCCAAGAGACCCAGTACTTC.

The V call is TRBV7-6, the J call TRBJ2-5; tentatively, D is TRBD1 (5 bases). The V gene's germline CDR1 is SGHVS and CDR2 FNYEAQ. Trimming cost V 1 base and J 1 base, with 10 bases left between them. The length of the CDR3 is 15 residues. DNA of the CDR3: TGTGCCAGCAGCTTAGTGTGGCAGGGCCAAGAGACCCAGTACTTC. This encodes CASSLVWQGQETQYF.

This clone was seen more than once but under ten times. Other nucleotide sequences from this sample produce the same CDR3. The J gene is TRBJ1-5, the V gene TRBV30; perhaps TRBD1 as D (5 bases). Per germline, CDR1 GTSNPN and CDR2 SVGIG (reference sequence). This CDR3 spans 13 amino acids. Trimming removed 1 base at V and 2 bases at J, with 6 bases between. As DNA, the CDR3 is TGTGCCTGGAGTGAACAGGGCAATCAGCCCCAGCATTTT. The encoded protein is CAWSEQGNQPQHF.

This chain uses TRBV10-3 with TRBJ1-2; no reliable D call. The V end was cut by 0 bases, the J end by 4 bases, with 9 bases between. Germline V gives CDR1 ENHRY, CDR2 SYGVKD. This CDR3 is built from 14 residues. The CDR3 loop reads CAISESARSYGYTF. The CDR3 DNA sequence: TGTGCCATCAGTGAGTCGGCGCGGAGCTATGGCTACACCTTC.

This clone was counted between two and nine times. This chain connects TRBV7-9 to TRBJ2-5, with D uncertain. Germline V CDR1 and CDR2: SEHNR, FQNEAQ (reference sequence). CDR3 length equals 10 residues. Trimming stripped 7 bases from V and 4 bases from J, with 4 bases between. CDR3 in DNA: TGTGCCAGCACCGGAGAGACCCAGTACTTC. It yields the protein CASTGETQYF.

CDR3 DNA: TGTGCCAGCAGCTTAACGGCAAACAACAATGAGCAGTTCTTC. Amino acids: CASSLTANNNEQFF. The V call is TRBV7-3, the J call TRBJ2-1; D is ambiguous. From germline, CDR1 is SGHTA and CDR2 FQGTGA. V dropped 0 bases and J dropped 5 bases, with 8 bases sitting between them. The CDR3 contains 14 residues. The full variable domain, completed using reference TRBV7-3 and TRBJ2-1, is GAGVSQTPSNKVTEKGKYVELRCDPISGHTALYWYRQSLGQGPEFLIYFQGTGAADDSGLPNDRFFAVRPEGSVSTLKIQRTERGDSAVYLCASSLTANNNEQFFGPGTRLTVL.

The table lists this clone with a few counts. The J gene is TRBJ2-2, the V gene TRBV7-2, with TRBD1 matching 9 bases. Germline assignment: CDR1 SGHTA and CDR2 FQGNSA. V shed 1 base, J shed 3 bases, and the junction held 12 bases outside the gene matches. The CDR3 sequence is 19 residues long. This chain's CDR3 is CASSLDRDRAIRDTGELFF. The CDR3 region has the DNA TGTGCCAGCAGCTTAGACCGGGACAGGGCTATAAGGGACACCGGGGAGCTGTTTTTT.

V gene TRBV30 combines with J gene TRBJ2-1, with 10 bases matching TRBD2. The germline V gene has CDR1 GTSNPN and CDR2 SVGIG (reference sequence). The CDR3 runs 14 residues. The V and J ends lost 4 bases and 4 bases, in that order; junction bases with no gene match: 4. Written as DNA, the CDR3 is TGTGCCTGGACTAGCGGGAGCCGATACAATGAGCAGTTCTTC. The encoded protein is CAWTSGSRYNEQFF.

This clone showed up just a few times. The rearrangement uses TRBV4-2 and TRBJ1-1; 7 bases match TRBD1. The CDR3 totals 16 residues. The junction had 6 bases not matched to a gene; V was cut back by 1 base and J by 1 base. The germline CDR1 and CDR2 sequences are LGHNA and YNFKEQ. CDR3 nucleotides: TGTGCCAGCAGCCAAGTCTCCGGGACAGAGAACACTGAAGCTTTCTTT. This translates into CASSQVSGTENTEAFF.

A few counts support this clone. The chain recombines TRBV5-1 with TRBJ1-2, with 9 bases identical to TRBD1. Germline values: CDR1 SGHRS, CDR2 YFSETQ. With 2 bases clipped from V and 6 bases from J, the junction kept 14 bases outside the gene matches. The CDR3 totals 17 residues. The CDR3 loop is CASSFFNPGQGDNGYTF. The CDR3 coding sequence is TGCGCCAGCAGCTTCTTTAACCCGGGACAGGGTGATAATGGCTACACCTTC.